Listed here are 31 T cell receptor beta chains from one sample, sequenced in a study of PD-1 blockade in classical Hodgkin lymphoma. This sample's time point: cycle 4 day 1 (C4D1), after five to seven weeks of nivolumab. All the patients suffered relapse after autologous stem cell transplantation, and brentuximab vedotin exposure differed. Researchers report purifying CD4+ T cells from thawed PBMCs by magnetic negative selection. The table came from immunoSEQ multiplex PCR; TCRdb's copy has only in-frame clones and leaves some out. This table holds around 28,000 clones, roughly four fifths found once. The specimen comprised CD4+ T cells from blood, sampled before the fourth cycle of nivolumab. The receptors shown here come from a human donor with classical Hodgkin lymphoma.

The V gene is TRBV30, the J gene TRBJ1-5, with D perhaps TRBD1 (6 bases). The CDR3 extends over 16 amino acids. CDR1 is GTSNPN, CDR2 SVGIG, per germline (reference sequence). V shed 1 base and J shed 5 bases, with 18 bases lying between them. The CDR3 DNA reads as TGTGCCTGGAGTGCCTGGACAGCCATTGTGGATCAGCCCCAGCATTTT. It specifies CAWSAWTAIVDQPQHF. The full variable domain, its missing parts supplied by reference TRBV30 and TRBJ1-5, is SQTIHQWPATLVQPVGSPLSLECTVEGTSNPNLYWYRQAAGRGLQLLFYSVGIGQISSEVPQNLSASRPQDRQFILSSKKLLLSDSGFYLCAWSAWTAIVDQPQHFGDGTRLSIL.

This sequence joins TRBV11-2 and TRBJ1-1; tentative D call: TRBD1 (5 bases). CDR1 and CDR2 from the germline V gene are SGHAT and FQNNGV. V lost 1 base to trimming and J lost 4 bases, with 10 bases between them. The CDR3 has 14 residues. CDR3: CASSLAWRGTEAFF. For the CDR3, the DNA is TGTGCCAGCAGCTTAGCCTGGAGGGGCACTGAAGCTTTCTTT.

The rearrangement links TRBV6-5 to TRBJ1-1, with TRBD1 as a possible D gene (5 bases). Germline CDR1 is MNHEY and CDR2 is SVGAGI. V was shortened by 8 bases and J by 1 base, with 14 bases between the two germline ends. CDR3 length equals 14 residues. In DNA, the CDR3 is TGTGCCAGCGGAAGGTCGGGGGGGAACACTGAAGCTTTCTTT. It is translated as CASGRSGGNTEAFF.

This clone was found a few times. The chain uses TRBV27 and TRBJ1-5, with unresolved D. The CDR3 is 13 residues long. Germline CDR1 and CDR2: MNHEY and SMNVEV (reference sequence). V lost 7 bases, J lost 15 bases, and 22 bases lay in between. CDR3 in DNA: TGTGCCAGCACCCCCCGGCGGGAGCTGCCTTGGCATTTT. Protein: CASTPRRELPWHF.

The chain employs TRBV27 and TRBJ1-3; 9 bases line up with TRBD1. There are 15 residues in the CDR3. The junction had 6 bases not matched to a gene; V was cut back by 6 bases and J by 3 bases. Germline V lookup: CDR1 MNHEY, CDR2 SMNVEV (reference sequence). CDR3 sequence: CASSPWTGDGNTIYF. In nucleotides, the CDR3 is TGTGCCAGCAGCCCCTGGACAGGGGATGGAAACACCATATATTTT.

This clone was counted a single time. The CDR3 protein is CATSRDPGNNQPQHF. CDR3 nucleotide sequence: TGTGCCACCAGCAGAGATCCGGGAAACAATCAGCCCCAGCATTTT. The chain couples TRBV15 to TRBJ1-5; D unresolved. The CDR3 runs 15 residues. Germline V lookup: CDR1 LNHNV, CDR2 YYDKDF (reference sequence). Between the trimmed V and J ends, which lost 0 bases and 3 bases, there was a span of 9 bases.

V is TRBV19 and J is TRBJ2-7, with D unresolved. Germline CDR1 is LNHDA and CDR2 is SQIVND (reference sequence). The CDR3 has 12 amino acids. V was clipped by 6 bases and J by 0 bases, with 6 bases between them. The CDR3 reads CASRDRSYEQYF. CDR3 DNA: TGTGCCAGTAGGGACCGCTCCTACGAGCAGTACTTC. Together with reference TRBV19 and TRBJ2-7, the CDR3 gives the full variable domain: DGGITQSPKYLFRKEGQNVTLSCEQNLNHDAMYWYRQDPGQGLRLIYYSQIVNDFQKGDIAEGYSVSREKKESFPLTVTSAQKNPTAFYLCASRDRSYEQYFGPGTRLTVT.

About this clone itself: The same CDR3 is also encoded by other DNA sequences in this sample. The V call is TRBV6-5, the J call TRBJ2-5, with TRBD1 matching over 7 bases. The length of the CDR3 is 13 residues. CDR1 is MNHEY and CDR2 is SVGAGI in the germline V gene. J was trimmed by 2 bases and V by 5 bases; bases with no gene match: 2. The CDR3 sequence: CASSRDRQETQYF. In nucleotides, the CDR3 is TGTGCCAGCAGTCGGGACAGACAAGAGACCCAGTACTTC.

This chain connects TRBV5-1 to TRBJ2-7; D possibly corresponds to TRBD1 (6 bases). The CDR3 totals 13 residues. CDR1 is SGHRS and CDR2 is YFSETQ in the germline V gene. V was cut by 2 bases and J by 2 bases, with 8 bases left in between. The CDR3 bases are TGCGCCAGCAGCTTTACAGGGACCTACGAGCAGTACTTC. Amino acids: CASSFTGTYEQYF.

V is TRBV5-4 and J is TRBJ2-2; a possible D gene is TRBD1 (6 bases). V gave up 4 bases and J gave up 5 bases, with 27 bases separating them. CDR1 SGHNT and CDR2 YYREEE come from the germline V gene (reference sequence). This CDR3 comprises 19 residues. CDR3 sequence reads: CASSKGQSEGVSRTGELFF. In nucleotides, the CDR3 is TGTGCCAGCAGCAAAGGACAGTCTGAGGGAGTAAGTAGGACCGGGGAGCTGTTTTTT.

This clone was seen just once. The J gene is TRBJ2-7, the V gene TRBV6-5, with D perhaps matching TRBD2 (5 bases). From germline, CDR1 is MNHEY and CDR2 SVGAGI. This CDR3 is built from 16 residues. Trimming pared 0 bases from V and 3 bases from J, leaving 15 bases between. CDR3: CASSYSNRGSNYEQYF. CDR3 nucleotides: TGTGCCAGCAGTTACTCGAATCGGGGTTCCAACTACGAGCAGTACTTC.

V gene TRBV25-1 combines with J gene TRBJ1-4; tentatively, D is TRBD1 (5 bases). CDR3 length: 16 amino acids. Trimming shortened V by 6 bases and J by 5 bases, and 19 bases separated the two germline ends. Germline CDR1 is MGHDK and CDR2 is SYGVNS. The CDR3 bases are TGTGCCAGCAGCAGCGGGAAGGAGGGGAAAAATGAAAAACTGTTTTTT. It translates to CASSSGKEGKNEKLFF.

CDR3 sequence (DNA): TGCGCCAGCAGCTTGGACTTAGCGGGGGACACAGATACGCAGTATTTT. Translated: CASSLDLAGDTDTQYF. V and J are TRBV5-1 and TRBJ2-3; 9 nucleotides match TRBD2. The V gene's germline CDR1 is SGHRS and CDR2 YFSETQ. The ends lost 0 bases at V and 2 bases at J; junction bases unmatched: 4. The CDR3 totals 16 residues.

The genes are TRBV10-3 and TRBJ2-3; tentatively, D is TRBD2 (7 bases). The germline gives CDR1 ENHRY, CDR2 SYGVKD. There are 15 residues in the CDR3. V lost 3 bases and J 3 bases, leaving 13 bases between the germline ends. The CDR3 reads CAISDSGEGTDTQYF. DNA of the CDR3: TGTGCCATCAGTGACTCAGGGGAGGGAACAGATACGCAGTATTTT.

This clone was found a few times. This chain connects TRBV30 to TRBJ1-1; a weak D match, TRBD1 (6 bases). The germline V and J ends were trimmed by 3 bases and 8 bases, with 16 bases remaining between them. This CDR3 is built from 13 residues. The germline gives CDR1 GTSNPN, CDR2 SVGIG (reference sequence). The CDR3 region is CAWRRRVGQEAFF. CDR3 sequence (DNA): TGTGCCTGGAGAAGAAGGGTCGGACAGGAAGCTTTCTTT. The variable domain in full, completed from reference TRBV30 and TRBJ1-1, reads SQTIHQWPATLVQPVGSPLSLECTVEGTSNPNLYWYRQAAGRGLQLLFYSVGIGQISSEVPQNLSASRPQDRQFILSSKKLLLSDSGFYLCAWRRRVGQEAFFGQGTRLTVV.

The chain is built from TRBV6-1 and TRBJ2-7; D is unclear. From germline, CDR1 is MNHNS and CDR2 SASEGT. The ends were cut back, 2 bases at V and 11 bases at J, with 13 bases in the middle. This CDR3 is 12 amino acids long. The CDR3 reads CASSEFDTREYF. The CDR3 DNA is TGTGCCAGCAGTGAATTTGATACCCGGGAGTACTTC.

The V call is TRBV28, the J call TRBJ2-3; 12 nucleotides line up with TRBD2. Germline CDR1 reads MDHEN; CDR2 reads SYDVKM. This CDR3 is 17 amino acids long. The junction had 8 bases not matched to a gene; V was cut back by 3 bases and J by 4 bases. The CDR3 nucleotides are TGTGCCAGCAGTTTTTTAAGGACTAGCGGGGTTGCAGATACGCAGTATTTT. It yields the protein CASSFLRTSGVADTQYF. Variable domain in full (rest from reference TRBV28 and TRBJ2-3): DVKVTQSSRYLVKRTGEKVFLECVQDMDHENMFWYRQDPGLGLRLIYFSYDVKMKEKGDIPEGYSVSREKKERFSLILESASTNQTSMYLCASSFLRTSGVADTQYFGPGTRLTVL.

V gene TRBV30 combines with J gene TRBJ1-1; D unclear. Germline V lookup: CDR1 GTSNPN, CDR2 SVGIG (reference sequence). V lost 0 bases and J lost 3, with 5 bases in between. This CDR3 has 12 amino acids. CDR3 sequence reads: CAWSVGYTEAFF. Written as DNA, the CDR3 is TGTGCCTGGAGTGTAGGGTACACTGAAGCTTTCTTT.

This chain uses TRBV18 with TRBJ1-4, with TRBD1 matching 10 bases. CDR1 is KGHSH, CDR2 LQKENI, per germline. V was clipped by 3 bases and J by 5 bases; unmatched bases: 0. The length of the CDR3 is 14 residues. CDR3 DNA sequence: TGTGCCAGCTCACCGGGACAGGGGAATGAAAAACTGTTTTTT. Translated: CASSPGQGNEKLFF.

The CDR3 sequence is CASSFSSNQPQHF. The CDR3 DNA follows: TGTGCCAGCAGCTTCAGTAGCAATCAGCCCCAGCATTTT. J is TRBJ1-5 and V is TRBV5-6; no clear D. CDR1 and CDR2 (germline): SGHDT, YYEEEE. V dropped 2 bases and J dropped 0 bases, with 3 bases sitting between them. The CDR3 has 13 amino acids.

CDR3 DNA: TGTGCCAGCAGTTTAGCAGGGAAGTCCTACAATGAGCAGTTCTTC. Amino acids: CASSLAGKSYNEQFF. This chain connects TRBV28 to TRBJ2-1; D might be TRBD1 (5 bases). CDR1 and CDR2 from the germline V gene are MDHEN and SYDVKM. V was shortened by 2 bases and J by 1 base, with 9 bases between the two germline ends. This CDR3 has 15 residues.

The rearrangement links TRBV27 to TRBJ2-4; 7 bases map to TRBD2. The CDR3 spans 15 residues. CDR1 and CDR2 from the germline V gene are MNHEY and SMNVEV (reference sequence). The junction had 16 bases not matched to a gene; V was cut back by 8 bases and J by 9 bases. Here the CDR3 reads CASYPTGGFGGIQYF. CDR3 in DNA: TGTGCCAGCTACCCCACCGGGGGGTTCGGAGGCATTCAGTACTTC.

For the CDR3, the DNA is TGTGCCAGCAGCCAAGAAGGGACTAGCGGTACAGATACGCAGTATTTT. It specifies CASSQEGTSGTDTQYF. The chain links TRBV4-2 to TRBJ2-3; 11 nucleotides match TRBD2. The CDR3 is 16 residues long. Per germline, CDR1 LGHNA and CDR2 YNFKEQ. V lost 0 bases and J lost 3; bases outside the gene matches: 2.

The chain has TRBV7-9 and TRBJ2-1; TRBD2 aligns across 8 bases. Looked up from germline, CDR1 is SEHNR and CDR2 is FQNEAQ (reference sequence). V was clipped by 1 base and J by 5 bases; unmatched bases: 7. The CDR3 is 16 residues long. The CDR3, as DNA: TGTGCCAGCAGCTTAGGGGCGGGGGGTAATAACAATGAGCAGTTCTTC. Its translation is CASSLGAGGNNNEQFF.

This chain links TRBV30 with TRBJ1-5; D call uncertain. The CDR3 is 15 amino acids. Germline lookup yields CDR1 GTSNPN and CDR2 SVGIG (reference sequence). The V end was cut by 4 bases, the J end by 4 bases, with 17 bases between. The CDR3 here is CAWTLHSTGNQPQHF. The CDR3 nucleotides are TGTGCCTGGACCTTACACAGCACGGGGAATCAGCCCCAGCATTTT.

This clone was observed a handful of times. The V gene is TRBV19, the J gene TRBJ2-7; D is uncertain. Germline values: CDR1 LNHDA, CDR2 SQIVND (reference sequence). Trimming left V 4 bases short and J 1 base short, with 8 bases between. The CDR3 consists of 13 residues. CDR3 sequence: CASSTGPSYEQYF. The CDR3, as DNA: TGTGCCAGTAGTACGGGTCCTTCCTACGAGCAGTACTTC.

Only one count was recorded for this clone. The chain combines TRBV7-7 with TRBJ2-3, with 7 bases matching TRBD1. After removal of 5 bases from V and 3 bases from J, the junction contained 2 bases not matched to a gene. The CDR3 covers 13 residues. The germline gives CDR1 SSHAT, CDR2 FNYEAQ (reference sequence). The CDR3 spells CASSMDRTDTQYF. Written as DNA, the CDR3 is TGTGCCAGCAGCATGGACAGGACAGATACGCAGTATTTT.

The genes are TRBV15 and TRBJ1-6; perhaps TRBD1 as D (5 bases). Looked up from germline, CDR1 is LNHNV and CDR2 is YYDKDF (reference sequence). CDR3 length: 16 residues. With 0 bases removed from V and 5 bases from J, the gap between germline ends came to 11 bases. The CDR3 sequence is CATSRDPGTDNSPLHF. The CDR3 DNA is TGTGCCACCAGCAGAGATCCCGGGACTGATAATTCACCCCTCCACTTT.

The chain recombines TRBV28 with TRBJ1-2, with no clear D. Trimming pared 8 bases from V and 4 bases from J, leaving 11 bases between. Looked up from germline, CDR1 is MDHEN and CDR2 is SYDVKM. The CDR3 spans 12 residues. The CDR3 nucleotides are TGTGCCAGCCAGAGTACCTTCTATGGCTACACCTTC. This gives the protein CASQSTFYGYTF.

This sequence joins TRBV27 and TRBJ2-3, with TRBD2 matching over 8 bases. The germline V gene encodes CDR1 MNHEY and CDR2 SMNVEV (reference sequence). This CDR3 spans 14 amino acids. V dropped 8 bases and J dropped 0; count of bases not matched to a gene: 4. In DNA form, the CDR3 reads TGTGCCAGCGCCGGGGGGGTCAGCACAGATACGCAGTATTTT. Protein sequence: CASAGGVSTDTQYF.

The chain has TRBV29-1 and TRBJ2-2; D might be TRBD1 or TRBD2, each matching 6 bases. CDR3 length: 14 residues. V was cut by 2 bases and J by 4 bases, with 11 bases left in between. Germline CDR1 is SQVTM and CDR2 is ANQGSEA. The CDR3 reads CSVERGQGTGELFF. CDR3 nucleotides: TGCAGCGTTGAACGGGGGCAAGGCACCGGGGAGCTGTTTTTT.